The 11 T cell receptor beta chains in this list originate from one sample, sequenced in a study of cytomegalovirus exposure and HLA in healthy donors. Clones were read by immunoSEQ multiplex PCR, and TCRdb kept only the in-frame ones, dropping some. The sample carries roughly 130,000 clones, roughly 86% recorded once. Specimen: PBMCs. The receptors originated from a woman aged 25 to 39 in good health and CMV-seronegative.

CDR3 nucleotides: TGTGCCAGCAGCTTGGGGGCAAGGAGGGGCGGCACCGGGGAGCTGTTTTTT. Its protein product is CASSLGARRGGTGELFF. The rearrangement uses TRBV5-4 and TRBJ2-2; a weak D match, TRBD2 (6 bases). This CDR3 contains 17 residues. Germline values: CDR1 SGHNT, CDR2 YYREEE (reference sequence). V shed 0 bases and J shed 4 bases, with 16 bases lying between them.

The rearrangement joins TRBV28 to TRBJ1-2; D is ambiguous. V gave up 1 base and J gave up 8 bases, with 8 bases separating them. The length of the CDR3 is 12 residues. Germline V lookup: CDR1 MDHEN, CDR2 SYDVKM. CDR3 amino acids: CASSLFPSGYTF. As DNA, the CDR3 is TGTGCCAGCAGTTTATTCCCAAGCGGCTACACCTTC.

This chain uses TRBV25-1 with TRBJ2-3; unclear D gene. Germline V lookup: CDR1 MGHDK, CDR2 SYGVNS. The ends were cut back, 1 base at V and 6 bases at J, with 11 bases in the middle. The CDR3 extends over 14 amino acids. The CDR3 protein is CASSESRMADTQYF. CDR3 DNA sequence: TGTGCCAGCAGTGAATCTAGGATGGCGGATACGCAGTATTTT.

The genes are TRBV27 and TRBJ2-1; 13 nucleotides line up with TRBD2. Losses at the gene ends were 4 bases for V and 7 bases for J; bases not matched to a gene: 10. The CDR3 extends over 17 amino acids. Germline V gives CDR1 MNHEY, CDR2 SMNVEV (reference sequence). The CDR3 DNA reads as TGTGCCAGCAGTTCCCCCGGGACTAGCGGGGTAAGAAATGAGCAGTTCTTC. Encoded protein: CASSSPGTSGVRNEQFF.

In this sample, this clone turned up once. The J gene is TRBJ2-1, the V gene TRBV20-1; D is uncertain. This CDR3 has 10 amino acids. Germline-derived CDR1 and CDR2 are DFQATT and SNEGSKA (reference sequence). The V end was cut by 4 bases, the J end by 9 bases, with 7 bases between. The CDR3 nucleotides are TGCAGTGCTACCGGTACTGAGCAGTTCTTC. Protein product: CSATGTEQFF.

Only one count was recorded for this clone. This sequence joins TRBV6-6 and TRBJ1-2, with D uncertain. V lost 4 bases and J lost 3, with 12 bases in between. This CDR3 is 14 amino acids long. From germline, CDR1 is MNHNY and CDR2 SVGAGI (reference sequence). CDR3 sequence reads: CASSSGYWDYGYTF. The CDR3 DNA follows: TGTGCCAGCAGTTCGGGGTATTGGGACTATGGCTACACCTTC.

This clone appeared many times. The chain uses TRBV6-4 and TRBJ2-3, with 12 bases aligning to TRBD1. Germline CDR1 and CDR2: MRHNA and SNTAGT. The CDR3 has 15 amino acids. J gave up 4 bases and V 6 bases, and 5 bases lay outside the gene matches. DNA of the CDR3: TGTGCCAGCAGCTACGGGACAGGGGGCTCAGATACGCAGTATTTT. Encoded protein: CASSYGTGGSDTQYF.

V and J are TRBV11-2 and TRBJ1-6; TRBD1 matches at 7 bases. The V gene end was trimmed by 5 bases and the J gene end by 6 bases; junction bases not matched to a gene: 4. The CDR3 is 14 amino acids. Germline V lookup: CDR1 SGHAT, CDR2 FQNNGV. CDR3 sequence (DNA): TGTGCCAGCAGCACAGGGGTTACTAATTCACCCCTCCACTTT. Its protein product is CASSTGVTNSPLHF.

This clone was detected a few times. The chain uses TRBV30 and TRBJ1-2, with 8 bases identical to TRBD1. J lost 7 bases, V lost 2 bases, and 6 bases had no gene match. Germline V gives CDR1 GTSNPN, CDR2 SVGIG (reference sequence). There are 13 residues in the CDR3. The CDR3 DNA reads TGTGCCTGGAGTCTCGGACAGGGACTTGGCTACACCTTC. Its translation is CAWSLGQGLGYTF.

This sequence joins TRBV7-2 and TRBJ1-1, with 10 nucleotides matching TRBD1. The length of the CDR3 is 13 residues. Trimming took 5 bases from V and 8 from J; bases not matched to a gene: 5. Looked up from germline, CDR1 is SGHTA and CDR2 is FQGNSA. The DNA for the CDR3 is TGTGCCAGCAGCGTAGACAGGGGGCGAGAAGCTTTCTTT. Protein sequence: CASSVDRGREAFF.

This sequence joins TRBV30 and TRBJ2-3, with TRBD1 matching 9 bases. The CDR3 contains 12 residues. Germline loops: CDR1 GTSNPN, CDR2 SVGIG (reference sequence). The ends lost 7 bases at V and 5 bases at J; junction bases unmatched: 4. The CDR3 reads CASQGAEDTQYF. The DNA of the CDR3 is TGTGCCTCACAGGGGGCAGAAGATACGCAGTATTTT.